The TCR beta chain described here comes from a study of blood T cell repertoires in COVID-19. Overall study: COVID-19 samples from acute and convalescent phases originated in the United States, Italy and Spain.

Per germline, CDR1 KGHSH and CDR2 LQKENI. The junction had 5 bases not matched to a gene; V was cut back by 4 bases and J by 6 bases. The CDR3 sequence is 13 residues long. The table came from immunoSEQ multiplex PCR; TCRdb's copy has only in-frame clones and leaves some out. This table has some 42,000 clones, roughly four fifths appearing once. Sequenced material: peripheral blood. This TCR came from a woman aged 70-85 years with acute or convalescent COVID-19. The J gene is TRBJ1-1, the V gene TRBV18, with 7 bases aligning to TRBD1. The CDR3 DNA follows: TGTGCCAGCTCACAGGGGGCTAGCGCTGAAGCTTTCTTT. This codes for CASSQGASAEAFF.